This T cell receptor (beta chain) emerged from a study of blood T cell repertoires in COVID-19. Background on the study: Acute-phase and convalescent COVID-19 samples originated in the United States, Italy and Spain.

V was cut by 2 bases and J by 8 bases, with 9 bases left in between. This CDR3 is 12 amino acids long. CDR1 and CDR2 (germline): MDHEN, SYDVKM. Per the study methods: The authors estimated nucleated cell counts from reference gene primer amplification. Assay: immunoSEQ multiplex PCR; the TCRdb copy retains only in-frame clones and omits some. The V and J calls and the clone size are those of that table, but D and trimming were determined from the DNA. The data hold almost 250,000 clones, with approximately 85% observed a single time. Enrollment of patients from Seattle took place during active infection, with longitudinal follow-up.

Sequenced sample: peripheral blood. The source is an elderly woman with COVID-19, enrolled during active disease. The V gene is TRBV28, the J gene TRBJ1-1; D remains ambiguous. CDR3 loop: CASSLTRSEAFF. As DNA, the CDR3 is TGTGCCAGCAGTTTAACCCGGTCGGAAGCTTTCTTT. Variable domain in full (rest from reference TRBV28 and TRBJ1-1): DVKVTQSSRYLVKRTGEKVFLECVQDMDHENMFWYRQDPGLGLRLIYFSYDVKMKEKGDIPEGYSVSREKKERFSLILESASTNQTSMYLCASSLTRSEAFFGQGTRLTVV.